This TCR beta chain was sequenced for a study of human T cells and chemical hapten exposure. One entry per CDR3 protein results from TCRdb running MiXCR on the RACE reads. Seen here are tens of thousands of distinct CDR3 sequences, roughly a tenth observed once, and the top ten hold 2% to 2.5%. Germline V lookup: CDR1 DFQATT, CDR2 SNEGSKA (reference sequence). CDR3 size: 14 residues. V trimming: 3 bases; J trimming: 2 bases; junction bases outside the gene matches: 6. This sample's time point: patch test 2, 6 weeks after DPC sensitization. Treatment indicated: therapeutic diphenylcyclopropenone sensitization with weekly scalp DPC. This clonotype was seen at least ten times.

This sequence originates from a woman in her thirties with alopecia areata. Some clones in this sample may be carry-over from other donors' samples. The sequenced sample was whole blood, obtained in connection with sensitization to the hapten diphenylcyclopropenone (DPC). The chain links TRBV20-1 to TRBJ2-7; 8 positions match TRBD2. The CDR3 nucleotides are TGCAGTGCTAGGGTCCGGGGGGGGACCTACGAGCAGTACTTC. Its protein is CSARVRGGTYEQYF.